The 21 T cell receptor beta chains below come from one sample, sequenced in a study of blood T cell repertoires in COVID-19. Method: immunoSEQ multiplex PCR; TCRdb's copy keeps in-frame clones and lacks some. The sample contains more than 75,000 clones, more than 65% of which appear only once. The sequenced sample was peripheral blood. The receptor set was obtained from a man between 60 and 70 years old with acute or convalescent COVID-19.

This rearrangement joins TRBV7-8 to TRBJ2-1; TRBD2 aligns across 9 bases. Germline CDR1 SGHVS, CDR2 FQNEAQ. J lost 2 bases, V lost 3 bases, and 2 bases had no gene match. The CDR3 covers 15 residues. CDR3 region: CASSLAGGPYNEQFF. CDR3 DNA sequence: TGTGCCAGCAGCTTGGCGGGGGGGCCCTACAATGAGCAGTTCTTC.

The rearrangement uses TRBV3-1 (or the pseudogene TRBV3-2) and TRBJ2-3, with TRBD2 matching over 8 bases. Per germline, CDR1 LGHDT and CDR2 YNNKEL (reference sequence). Trimming removed 1 base from V and 13 bases from J; junction bases left unmatched: 1. The length of the CDR3 is 11 residues. The CDR3 region has the DNA TGTGCCAGCAGCCAAGGACTAGCGAAGTATTTT. It translates to CASSQGLAKYF.

This rearrangement joins TRBV5-1 to TRBJ2-5; D uncertain. Per germline, CDR1 SGHRS and CDR2 YFSETQ. This CDR3 spans 13 amino acids. V shed 0 bases and J shed 3 bases, with 6 bases lying between them. Here the CDR3 reads CASSLGSKETQYF. As DNA, the CDR3 is TGCGCCAGCAGCTTGGGCAGTAAAGAGACCCAGTACTTC. Full variable domain (outside the CDR3, taken from reference TRBV5-1 and TRBJ2-5): KAGVTQTPRYLIKTRGQQVTLSCSPISGHRSVSWYQQTPGQGLQFLFEYFSETQRNKGNFPGRFSGRQFSNSRSEMNVSTLELGDSALYLCASSLGSKETQYFGPGTRLLVL.

In its sample, this clone was seen once. This chain connects TRBV27 to TRBJ1-1; TRBD1 aligns across 11 bases. Per the germline V gene, CDR1 is MNHEY and CDR2 is SMNVEV (reference sequence). V lost 4 bases and J lost 4; bases outside the gene matches: 5. The CDR3 is made up of 15 amino acids. CDR3 bases: TGTGCCAGCAGTTCCGGGACAGGGGGTGTCACTGAAGCTTTCTTT. Encoded protein: CASSSGTGGVTEAFF.

The gene calls are TRBV15 and TRBJ2-7; D is uncertain. The CDR3 runs 16 residues. Trimming stripped 1 base from V and 3 bases from J, with 16 bases between. Germline V gene sequence: CDR1 LNHNV, CDR2 YYDKDF (reference sequence). The CDR3 DNA reads TGTGCCACCAGCAGAGGAAGTAGGAGAGGAGACTACGAGCAGTACTTC. It specifies CATSRGSRRGDYEQYF.

The chain combines TRBV4-1 with TRBJ1-5; D gene uncertain. This CDR3 has 17 amino acids. In germline, CDR1 is MGHRA, CDR2 YSYEKL. The V and J ends lost 1 base and 7 bases respectively, with 20 bases between them. CDR3 DNA sequence: TGCGCCAGCAGCCAAGTATTTGGGAGGGTCCCCAGCCAGCCCCAGCATTTT. It codes for CASSQVFGRVPSQPQHF.

The chain couples TRBV19 to TRBJ1-2; 9 bases agree with TRBD1. After removal of 3 bases from V and 2 bases from J, the junction contained 7 bases not matched to a gene. CDR1 is LNHDA and CDR2 is SQIVND in the germline V gene (reference sequence). The CDR3 consists of 16 residues. CDR3 sequence: CASSISPGTGNYGYTF. The CDR3 region has the DNA TGTGCCAGTAGTATTAGCCCAGGGACAGGGAACTATGGCTACACCTTC.

V usage is TRBV5-1 and J usage is TRBJ1-1; possibly TRBD1 for D (5 bases). CDR1 is SGHRS, CDR2 YFSETQ, per germline. The CDR3 extends over 16 amino acids. V lost 0 bases to trimming and J lost 0 bases, with 12 bases between them. Here the CDR3 DNA reads TGCGCCAGCAGCTTGGGTCAGAGACAGATGAACACTGAAGCTTTCTTT. Translating gives CASSLGQRQMNTEAFF.

The rearrangement joins TRBV7-2 to TRBJ2-3; TRBD1 is a possible D gene (6 bases). The V and J ends lost 6 bases and 2 bases respectively, with 12 bases between them. The V gene's germline CDR1 is SGHTA and CDR2 FQGNSA. There are 14 residues in the CDR3. The CDR3 loop reads CASRARGATDTQYF. Here the CDR3 DNA reads TGTGCCAGCAGGGCCAGGGGCGCCACAGATACGCAGTATTTT.

The chain couples TRBV2 to TRBJ1-3; no clear D. The CDR3 runs to 15 residues. Germline values: CDR1 SNHLY, CDR2 FYNNEI. The V and J ends lost 3 bases and 0 bases respectively, with 9 bases between them. Here the CDR3 DNA reads TGTGCCAGCAGTGAGCGGCAGAACTCTGGAAACACCATATATTTT. It translates to CASSERQNSGNTIYF.

V is TRBV5-8 and J is TRBJ2-1, with a tentative D call TRBD2 (6 bases). Germline CDR1 reads SGHTS; CDR2 reads YDEGEE. V lost 4 bases and J lost 3, with 14 bases in between. The CDR3 is made up of 15 amino acids. The CDR3 reads CASSPTSGYYNEQFF. The CDR3 DNA is TGTGCCAGCAGCCCGACAAGCGGGTACTACAATGAGCAGTTCTTC.

This chain uses TRBV19 with TRBJ1-2; D is unclear. The CDR3 totals 14 residues. From germline, CDR1 is LNHDA and CDR2 SQIVND (reference sequence). V was clipped by 0 bases and J by 1 base, with 6 bases between them. CDR3 nucleotides: TGTGCCAGTAGTATAGATCGCGGTAACTATGGCTACACCTTC. Its translation: CASSIDRGNYGYTF.

The rearrangement links TRBV4-2 to TRBJ1-5, with D uncertain. The V gene lost 6 bases and the J gene lost 6 bases, with 12 bases spanning the gap. This CDR3 has 13 residues. The germline V gene encodes CDR1 LGHNA and CDR2 YNFKEQ. The CDR3 here is CASSPREGQPQHF. The CDR3 nucleotides are TGTGCCAGCAGTCCAAGAGAGGGTCAGCCCCAGCATTTT.

CDR3 amino acids: CASSQTSGGTYNEQFF. In DNA form, the CDR3 reads TGTGCCAGCAGCCAAACTAGCGGGGGAACCTACAATGAGCAGTTCTTC. V is TRBV4-2 and J is TRBJ2-1; TRBD2 agrees at 11 bases. The CDR3 has 16 residues. Germline V gives CDR1 LGHNA, CDR2 YNFKEQ. The J segment lost 2 bases and the V segment lost 2 bases, leaving 2 bases of the junction unmatched.

J is TRBJ1-1 and V is TRBV7-9, with 7 positions matching TRBD1. From germline, CDR1 is SEHNR and CDR2 FQNEAQ (reference sequence). V shed 5 bases and J 0 bases; nucleotides not matched to a gene: 6. The CDR3 contains 15 residues. DNA for the CDR3: TGTGCCAGCAGCCATCGACAGGGAATGAACACTGAAGCTTTCTTT. Its translation: CASSHRQGMNTEAFF.

The V call is TRBV5-6, the J call TRBJ1-2; 9 nucleotides line up with TRBD1. The CDR3 has 15 amino acids. Trimming removed 2 bases from V and 4 bases from J; junction bases left unmatched: 6. The germline V gene has CDR1 SGHDT and CDR2 YYEEEE. The CDR3 region has the DNA TGTGCCAGCAGCTTACCCGGGACAGGGACCTATGGCTACACCTTC. This encodes CASSLPGTGTYGYTF.

The chain joins TRBV19 to TRBJ2-1; 8 bases agree with TRBD2. Per the germline V gene, CDR1 is LNHDA and CDR2 is SQIVND (reference sequence). This CDR3 comprises 14 residues. With V trimmed by 6 bases and J by 7 bases, 8 bases remained unmatched. This CDR3 is CASRMGRGVNEQFF. The CDR3 nucleotides are TGTGCCAGTAGAATGGGGCGGGGGGTGAATGAGCAGTTCTTC.

V usage is TRBV19 and J usage is TRBJ2-1; 12 nucleotides agree with TRBD2. The germline CDR1 and CDR2 sequences are LNHDA and SQIVND (reference sequence). Trimming cost V 7 bases and J 2 bases; bases outside gene matches: 6. The CDR3 consists of 16 residues. CDR3 in amino acids: CASTLTSGGPYNEQFF. The CDR3 DNA reads TGTGCCAGTACTCTGACTAGCGGGGGCCCCTACAATGAGCAGTTCTTC.

The chain is built from TRBV3-1 (or the pseudogene TRBV3-2) and TRBJ1-1; D gene ambiguous. V lost 5 bases to trimming and J lost 8 bases, with 9 bases between them. Germline CDR1 and CDR2: LGHDT and YNNKEL (reference sequence). The CDR3 contains 11 residues. As DNA, the CDR3 is TGTGCCAGCAGCGCTTTACAGGAAGCTTTCTTT. Its translation is CASSALQEAFF.

V gene TRBV6-5 combines with J gene TRBJ2-3; TRBD1 matches 9 bases. Per the germline V gene, CDR1 is MNHEY and CDR2 is SVGAGI. The V and J ends lost 5 bases and 2 bases, in that order; junction bases with no gene match: 5. This CDR3 contains 15 residues. The CDR3 coding sequence is TGTGCCAGCAGTACTCGGACAGGGGCCACAGATACGCAGTATTTT. This sequence encodes CASSTRTGATDTQYF.

The chain carries TRBV6-5 and TRBJ1-5, with 10 positions matching TRBD1. V lost 5 bases and J lost 5; bases outside the gene matches: 6. The CDR3 totals 15 residues. The V gene's germline CDR1 is MNHEY and CDR2 SVGAGI. The DNA of the CDR3 is TGTGCCAGCAGTCGAACAGGGACAGGGGATCAGCCCCAGCATTTT. Translation gives CASSRTGTGDQPQHF.